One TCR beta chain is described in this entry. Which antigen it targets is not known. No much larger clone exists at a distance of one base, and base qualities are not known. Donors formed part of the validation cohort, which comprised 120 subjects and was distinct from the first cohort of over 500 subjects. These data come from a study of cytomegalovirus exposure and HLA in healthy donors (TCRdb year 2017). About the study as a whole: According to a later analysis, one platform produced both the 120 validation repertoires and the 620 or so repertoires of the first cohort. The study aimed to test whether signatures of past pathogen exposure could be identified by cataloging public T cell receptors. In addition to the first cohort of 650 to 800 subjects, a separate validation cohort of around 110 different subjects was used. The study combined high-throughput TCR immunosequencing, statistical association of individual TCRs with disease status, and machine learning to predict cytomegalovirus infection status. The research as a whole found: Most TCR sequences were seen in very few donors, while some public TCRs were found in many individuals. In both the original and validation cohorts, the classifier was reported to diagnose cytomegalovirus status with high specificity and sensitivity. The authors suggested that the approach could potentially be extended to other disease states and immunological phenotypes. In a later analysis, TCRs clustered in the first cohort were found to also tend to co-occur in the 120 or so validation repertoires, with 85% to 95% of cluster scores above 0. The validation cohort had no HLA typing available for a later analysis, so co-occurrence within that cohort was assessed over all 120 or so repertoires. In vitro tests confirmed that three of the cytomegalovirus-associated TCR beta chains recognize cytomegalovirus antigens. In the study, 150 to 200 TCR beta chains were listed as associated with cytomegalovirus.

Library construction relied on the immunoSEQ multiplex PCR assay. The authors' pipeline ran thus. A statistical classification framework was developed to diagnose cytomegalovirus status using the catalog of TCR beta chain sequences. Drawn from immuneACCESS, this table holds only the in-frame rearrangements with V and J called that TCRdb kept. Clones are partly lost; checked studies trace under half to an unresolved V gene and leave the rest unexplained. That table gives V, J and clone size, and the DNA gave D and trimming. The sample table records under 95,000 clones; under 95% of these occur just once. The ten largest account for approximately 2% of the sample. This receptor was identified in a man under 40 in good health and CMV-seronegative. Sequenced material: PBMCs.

The bases read TGTGCCAGCAGCATTTCTAGCGGGAGGGCGAATGAGCAGTTCTTC. This codes for CASSISSGRANEQFF. The chain is made from TRBV7-3 and TRBJ2-1, with TRBD2 matching 12 junction bases. V is trimmed back by 5 bases and J by 7 bases, and the junction contains 6 bases that no gene match accounts for. CDR1 and CDR2 are read off the germline V gene as SGHTA and FQGTGA. Spanning cysteine to phenylalanine, the CDR3 consists of 15 amino acids. The CDR3 DNA has 45 bases and is translated from base 1.